The 24 T cell receptor beta chains in this list originate from one sample, sequenced in a study of breast tumors, draining lymph nodes, adjacent tissues. Axillary draining lymph nodes of breast cancer patients supplied the node samples. TCRdb passed the multiplex PCR reads through MiXCR, listing each CDR3 protein once. The table lists about 140,000 distinct CDR3 sequences, about 31% of them singletons, with around 2.3% in the top ten. The material sequenced was axillary lymph node tissue. The receptors were sampled from a female donor with breast cancer. Some clones in this sample may be carry-over from other donors' samples.

This clonotype has a count of ten or more. The chain employs TRBV19 and TRBJ2-1; possible D gene TRBD2, 7 bases. Trimming took off 6 bases at V and 4 bases at J, with 28 bases between the two ends. This CDR3 spans 19 amino acids. Looked up from germline, CDR1 is LNHDA and CDR2 is SQIVND (reference sequence). The CDR3 reads CASRTRGMGGGRGYNEQFF. CDR3 bases: TGTGCCAGTAGAACTAGGGGGATGGGGGGGGGCCGAGGGTACAATGAGCAGTTCTTC.

This clonotype was seen at least ten times. The chain employs TRBV7-9 and TRBJ2-4; TRBD2 might be the D (5 bases). V lost 2 bases and J 2 bases, leaving 10 bases between the germline ends. Germline lookup yields CDR1 SEHNR and CDR2 FQNEAQ (reference sequence). The CDR3 runs 15 residues. The CDR3 sequence is CASSLSGPPKNIQYF. In nucleotides, the CDR3 is TGTGCCAGCAGCTTAAGCGGCCCCCCCAAAAACATTCAGTACTTC.

Notes on this clonotype: A much larger clonotype is one base distant, so this may be a read error. J is TRBJ1-5 and V is TRBV6-1; D is unclear. The CDR3 length is 17 residues. From germline, CDR1 is MNHNS and CDR2 SASEGT. The CDR3 DNA follows: TGTGCCAGCAGTGAAGCCGGATATTATTATAGCAATCAGCCCCCGCATTTT. It encodes CASSEAGYYYSNQPPHF.

This rearrangement joins TRBV11-2 to TRBJ1-1; D unclear. V dropped 5 bases and J dropped 4 bases, with 14 bases sitting between them. The CDR3 covers 14 residues. Germline V gives CDR1 SGHAT, CDR2 FQNNGV. The CDR3 here is CASSPLTDSTEAFF. In DNA form, the CDR3 reads TGTGCCAGCAGCCCACTAACAGACTCCACTGAAGCTTTCTTT.

The sample holds many counts of this clonotype. This chain connects TRBV20-1 to TRBJ2-3; D is unresolved. Per the germline V gene, CDR1 is DFQATT and CDR2 is SNEGSKA (reference sequence). The CDR3 contains 15 residues. V was clipped by 0 bases and J by 2 bases, with 12 bases between them. The CDR3 reads CSARDLSGPTDTQYF. For the CDR3, the DNA is TGCAGTGCTAGAGATCTTTCAGGCCCCACAGATACGCAGTATTTT.

This clonotype came up many times. V and J are TRBV5-1 and TRBJ1-4; perhaps TRBD1 as D (5 bases). V dropped 4 bases and J dropped 8 bases, with 15 bases sitting between them. The length of the CDR3 is 14 residues. CDR1 SGHRS and CDR2 YFSETQ come from the germline V gene. The CDR3, as DNA: TGCGCCAGCAGCGGGCGCGGACATGGGGAAAAACTGTTTTTT. Translating gives CASSGRGHGEKLFF.

The rearrangement links TRBV5-4 to TRBJ1-2; 9 nucleotides match TRBD1. In germline, CDR1 is SGHNT, CDR2 YYREEE (reference sequence). This CDR3 spans 15 amino acids. V gave up 4 bases and J gave up 4 bases; unmatched junction bases: 8. CDR3 nucleotide sequence: TGTGCCAGCAGCGGGGGAGGACAGGGGTTCTATGGCTACACCTTC. Its protein is CASSGGGQGFYGYTF.

The chain uses TRBV12-3 or TRBV12-4 and TRBJ1-5; D is ambiguous. This CDR3 has 12 residues. The ends were cut back, 4 bases at V and 11 bases at J, with 12 bases in the middle. CDR3 DNA: TGTGCCAGCAGTTCCTCCACTCTGACCCAGCATTTT. Its translation is CASSSSTLTQHF.

The chain links TRBV30 to TRBJ1-1, with D unresolved. Trimming took 0 bases from V and 1 from J, leaving 12 bases between them. The germline V gene has CDR1 GTSNPN and CDR2 SVGIG (reference sequence). The CDR3 covers 15 residues. CDR3 bases: TGTGCCTGGAGTGTAGGCGTGGGGAGGAACACTGAAGCTTTCTTT. Protein product: CAWSVGVGRNTEAFF.

Turning to this clonotype: One base away lies a much larger clone, so this may be a sequencing read error. The gene calls are TRBV5-1 and TRBJ2-1; D not certain. This CDR3 has 13 residues. Germline loops: CDR1 SGHRS, CDR2 YFSETQ. This chain's CDR3 is CASSLYRGNDQFF. The CDR3 coding sequence is TGCGCCAGCAGCCTGTACAGAGGCAATGACCAGTTCTTC.

The table lists this clonotype with a few counts. This rearrangement joins TRBV24-1 to TRBJ1-1, with TRBD1 as a possible D gene (5 bases). The CDR3 has 15 amino acids. Germline CDR1 reads KGHDR; CDR2 reads SFDVKD. The V gene lost 7 bases and the J gene lost 1 base, with 15 bases spanning the gap. CDR3 DNA sequence: TGTGCCACCAGCTGGGTTGGACAAGAGAACACTGAAGCTTTCTTT. Translation gives CATSWVGQENTEAFF.

This clonotype has a count of ten or more. The chain employs TRBV7-3 and TRBJ2-1, with 7 bases identical to TRBD1. The germline gives CDR1 SGHTA, CDR2 FQGTGA. V trimming: 5 bases; J trimming: 6 bases; junction bases outside the gene matches: 10. The CDR3 loop spans 15 amino acids. The CDR3 DNA reads as TGTGCCAGCAGCCTCGGGACAGTTTCGTCCAATGAGCAGTTCTTC. It codes for CASSLGTVSSNEQFF.

This clonotype was seen more than once but under ten times. One base away lies a much larger clone, so this may be a sequencing read error. The chain uses TRBV9 and TRBJ2-1; perhaps D is TRBD1 or TRBD2 (6 bases each). Germline V lookup: CDR1 SGDLS, CDR2 YYNGEE. The CDR3 covers 15 residues. The CDR3 is CASSPGALSTNEPFF. The CDR3 region has the DNA TGTGCCAGCTCTCCGGGGGCGCTATCTACTAATGAGCCGTTCTTC. Complete variable domain (other parts from reference TRBV9 and TRBJ2-1): DSGVTQTPKHLITATGQRVTLRCSPRSGDLSVYWYQQSLDQGLQFLIQYYNGEERAKGNILERFSAQQFPDLHSELNLSSLELGDSALYFCASSPGALSTNEPFFGPGTRLTVL.

This clonotype has ten or more counts. The V call is TRBV28, the J call TRBJ2-7; perhaps TRBD1 as D (5 bases). This CDR3 contains 14 residues. Trimming took off 1 base at V and 1 base at J, with 8 bases between the two ends. The germline gives CDR1 MDHEN, CDR2 SYDVKM. The CDR3 DNA is TGTGCCAGCAGTTTATCGCAGGGTTCCTACGAGCAGTACTTC. Translated, it gives CASSLSQGSYEQYF.

This clonotype was detected many times. It may be a read error: a sequence one base away is much more abundant. The CDR3 sequence: CASSLGQMGGQGRPPLHF. DNA of the CDR3: TGTGCCAGCAGCTTAGGACAGATGGGGGGACAGGGACGCCCACCCCTCCACTTT. The gene calls are TRBV7-2 and TRBJ1-6; 9 bases match TRBD1. The ends lost 1 base at V and 11 bases at J; junction bases unmatched: 15. The CDR3 totals 18 residues. CDR1 is SGHTA and CDR2 is FQGNSA in the germline V gene.

This clonotype was detected many times. The chain has TRBV7-3 and TRBJ2-7, with D tentatively TRBD1 (6 bases). The CDR3 loop spans 16 amino acids. V gave up 3 bases and J gave up 3 bases, with 18 bases separating them. CDR1 and CDR2 (germline): SGHTA, FQGTGA. CDR3 in amino acids: CASSFSEGEGRYEQYV. For the CDR3, the DNA is TGTGCCAGCAGCTTTAGTGAGGGGGAAGGGCGCTACGAGCAGTACGTC.

This clonotype was seen repeatedly, ten times or more. The chain carries TRBV19 and TRBJ1-5; possible D gene TRBD1, 5 bases. Between the trimmed V and J ends, which lost 4 bases and 5 bases, there was a span of 9 bases. Germline assignment: CDR1 LNHDA and CDR2 SQIVND (reference sequence). This CDR3 has 13 amino acids. The CDR3 region has the DNA TGTGCCAGTAGTACCGACAGAGATCAGCCCCAGCATTTT. It codes for CASSTDRDQPQHF.

This clonotype was counted many times. This sequence joins TRBV5-1 and TRBJ2-3; D might be TRBD1 or TRBD2, each matching 6 bases. V was pared by 2 bases and J by 3 bases, with 10 bases between. CDR1 is SGHRS and CDR2 is YFSETQ in the germline V gene. The CDR3 consists of 14 residues. This chain's CDR3 is CASSFGGGTDTQYF. DNA of the CDR3: TGCGCCAGCAGCTTTGGAGGGGGGACAGATACGCAGTATTTT.

This clonotype occurred many times. The chain uses TRBV12-3 or TRBV12-4 and TRBJ1-3; D unclear. The CDR3 is made up of 16 amino acids. Trimming took off 8 bases at V and 1 base at J, with 18 bases between the two ends. CDR3 in amino acids: CASDMARGLSGNTIYF. CDR3 sequence (DNA): TGTGCCAGCGATATGGCTCGCGGGTTGTCTGGAAACACCATATATTTT.

A note on this clonotype: The junction does not match germline at one end; this may be a read error. This sequence joins TRBV2 and TRBJ2-1; TRBD1 might be the D (5 bases). CDR3 length equals 14 residues. The V gene's germline CDR1 is SNHLY and CDR2 FYNNEI. The CDR3 bases are TGTACCAGCAGGCGTAATGACCACGCCCCTGGGGCGTCCTTC. This translates into CTSRRNDHAPGASF.

This clonotype was detected ten times or more. Compared with germline, one end of the junction differs, possibly owing to a read error. This sequence joins TRBV5-8 and TRBJ2-5; no clear D gene. The CDR3 covers 12 residues. Looked up from germline, CDR1 is SGHTS and CDR2 is YDEGEE. CDR3: CASSSNQATQYF. The CDR3 DNA reads as TGTGCCAGCAGCTCAAACCAAGCGACCCAGTACTTC.

This clonotype was detected only once. A read error is likely, as this CDR3 ends without the conserved phenylalanine or tryptophan. The V gene is TRBV6-2 or TRBV6-3, the J gene TRBJ2-1, with D possibly TRBD2 on 5 matching bases. Trimming left V 6 bases short and J 4 bases short, with 10 bases between. CDR1 MNHEY and CDR2 SVGEGT come from the germline V gene. This CDR3 has 13 amino acids. The chain's CDR3 is CASRFGLYNEQFS. DNA for the CDR3: TGTGCCAGCAGATTCGGACTTTACAATGAGCAGTTCTCC.

This clonotype appeared many times. This chain joins TRBV28 and TRBJ1-5, with 7 bases that match TRBD1. The CDR3 has 14 residues. V was clipped by 6 bases and J by 4 bases; unmatched bases: 6. Germline-derived CDR1 and CDR2 are MDHEN and SYDVKM. The CDR3, as DNA: TGTGCCAGCAGCTGGGGACAGATTAATCAGCCCCAGCATTTT. Translated: CASSWGQINQPQHF.

This clonotype was detected ten times or more. The V call is TRBV4-3, the J call TRBJ2-2, with TRBD1 matching 7 bases. J was trimmed by 2 bases and V by 4 bases; bases with no gene match: 10. The length of the CDR3 is 17 residues. Germline-derived CDR1 and CDR2 are LGHNA and YSLEER. The CDR3 spells CASSLLAGGGNTGELFF. The DNA of the CDR3 is TGCGCCAGCAGCCTATTGGCAGGGGGTGGTAACACCGGGGAGCTGTTTTTT.